The 2 T cell receptor beta chains below come from one sample, sequenced in a study of tumor-infiltrating lymphocytes in primary liver carcinoma. Starting from 500 ng of total RNA, TCR beta cDNA was produced with a primer in the constant region. Library construction for TCR beta comprised three nested multiplex PCR rounds performed with slightly modified ARM-PCR. TRBV1-TRBV30 forward primers paired with a C-beta reverse primer drove the first two PCR rounds, 10 cycles each. From the multiplex PCR reads, TCRdb called clonotypes with MiXCR, one entry per CDR3 protein. Of around 20,000 distinct CDR3 sequences in the sample, 65% to 85% were seen once. Scientists recovered RNA and DNA together from approximately 20-30 mg of unsorted bulk tissue. Specimen: liver tumor tissue from sampling region 4. Specified subset: tumor region T4, right-lateral pole. The receptors come from a woman in her twenties or thirties with primary liver carcinoma and hepatitis B virus infection.

Details on this clonotype: Germline and junction disagree at one end, which may indicate a read error. The chain is built from TRBV11-2 and TRBJ1-4; TRBD1 might be the D (5 bases). Germline V CDR1 and CDR2: SGHAT, FQNNGV. The CDR3 runs 12 residues. The DNA of the CDR3 is TGTGCCAGCAACCCTTGGGGGGGAAAACTGGTTTTT. Translating it yields CASNPWGGKLVF.

This clonotype was detected once. This rearrangement joins TRBV6-1 to TRBJ1-5; D may be TRBD2 (5 bases). The DNA end is more similar to TRBJ2-3, so the J call may be wrong. This CDR3 comprises 15 residues. CDR1 is MNHNS and CDR2 is SASEGT in the germline V gene. CDR3 nucleotide sequence: TGTGCCAGCAGTGTGAGGGTAGAATGGTTTCAGCCCCAGTATTTT. Its translation: CASSVRVEWFQPQYF.